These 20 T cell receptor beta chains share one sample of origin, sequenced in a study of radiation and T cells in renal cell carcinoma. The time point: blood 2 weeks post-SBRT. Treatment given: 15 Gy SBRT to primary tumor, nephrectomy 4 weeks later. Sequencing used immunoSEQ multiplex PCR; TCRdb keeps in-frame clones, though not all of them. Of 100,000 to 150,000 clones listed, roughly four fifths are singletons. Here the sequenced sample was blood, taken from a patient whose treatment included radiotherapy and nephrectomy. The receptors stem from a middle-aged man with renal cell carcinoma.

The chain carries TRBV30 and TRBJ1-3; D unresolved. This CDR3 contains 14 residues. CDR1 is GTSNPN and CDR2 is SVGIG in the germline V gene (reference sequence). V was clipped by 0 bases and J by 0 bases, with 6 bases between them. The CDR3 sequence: CAWSVGFSGNTIYF. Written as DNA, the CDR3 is TGTGCCTGGAGTGTAGGCTTCTCTGGAAACACCATATATTTT.

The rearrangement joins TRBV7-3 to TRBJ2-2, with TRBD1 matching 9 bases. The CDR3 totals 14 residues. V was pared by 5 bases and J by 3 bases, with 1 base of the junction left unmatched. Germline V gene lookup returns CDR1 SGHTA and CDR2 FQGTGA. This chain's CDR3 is CASSRTGDTGELFF. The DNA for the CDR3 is TGTGCCAGCAGCAGGACAGGGGACACCGGGGAGCTGTTTTTT.

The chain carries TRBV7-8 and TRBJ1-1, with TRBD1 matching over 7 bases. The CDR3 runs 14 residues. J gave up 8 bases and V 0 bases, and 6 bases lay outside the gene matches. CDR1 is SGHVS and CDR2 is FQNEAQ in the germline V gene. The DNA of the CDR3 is TGTGCCAGCAGCTTAGCGCTTTTGGGACAGGAAGCTTTCTTT. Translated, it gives CASSLALLGQEAFF.

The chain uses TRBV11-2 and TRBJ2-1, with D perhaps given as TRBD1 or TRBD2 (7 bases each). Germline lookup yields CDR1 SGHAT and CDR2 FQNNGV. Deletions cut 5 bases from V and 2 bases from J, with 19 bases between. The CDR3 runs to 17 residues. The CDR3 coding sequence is TGTGCCAGCAGCCCTCAAGTCAGGGGGAGGGCCTACAATGAGCAGTTCTTC. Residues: CASSPQVRGRAYNEQFF. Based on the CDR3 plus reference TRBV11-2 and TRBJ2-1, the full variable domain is EAGVAQSPRYKIIEKRQSVAFWCNPISGHATLYWYQQILGQGPKLLIQFQNNGVVDDSQLPKDRFSAERLKGVDSTLKIQPAKLEDSAVYLCASSPQVRGRAYNEQFFGPGTRLTVL.

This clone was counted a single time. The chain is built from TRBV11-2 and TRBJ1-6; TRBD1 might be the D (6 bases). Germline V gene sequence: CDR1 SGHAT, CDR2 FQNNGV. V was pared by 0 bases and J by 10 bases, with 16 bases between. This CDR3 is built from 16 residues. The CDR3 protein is CASSLDIGQGSSPLHF. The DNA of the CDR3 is TGTGCCAGCAGCTTAGATATTGGGCAGGGGAGCTCACCCCTCCACTTT.

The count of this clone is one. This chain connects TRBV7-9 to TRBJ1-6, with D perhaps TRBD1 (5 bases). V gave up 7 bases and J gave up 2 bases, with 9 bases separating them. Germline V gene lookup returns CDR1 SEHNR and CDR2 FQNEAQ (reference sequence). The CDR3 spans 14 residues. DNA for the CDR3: TGTGCCAGCACCGACAGTGCCTATAATTCACCCCTCCACTTT. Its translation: CASTDSAYNSPLHF.

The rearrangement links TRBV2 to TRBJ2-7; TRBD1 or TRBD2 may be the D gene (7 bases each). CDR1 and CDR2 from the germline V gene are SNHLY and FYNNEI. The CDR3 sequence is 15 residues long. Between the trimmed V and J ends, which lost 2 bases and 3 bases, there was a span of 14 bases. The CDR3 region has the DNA TGTGCCAGCAGTGAATGGGGGGGACAGCACTACGAGCAGTACTTC. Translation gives CASSEWGGQHYEQYF.

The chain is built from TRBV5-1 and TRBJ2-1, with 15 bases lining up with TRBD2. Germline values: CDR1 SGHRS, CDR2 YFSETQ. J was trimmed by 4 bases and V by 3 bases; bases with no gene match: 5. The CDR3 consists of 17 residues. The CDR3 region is CASSSGLAGGDYNEQFF. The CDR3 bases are TGCGCCAGCAGCTCGGGACTAGCGGGAGGCGATTACAATGAGCAGTTCTTC.

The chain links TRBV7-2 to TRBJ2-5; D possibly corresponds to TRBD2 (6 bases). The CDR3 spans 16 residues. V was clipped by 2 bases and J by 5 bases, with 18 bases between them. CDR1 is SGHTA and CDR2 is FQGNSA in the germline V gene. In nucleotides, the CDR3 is TGTGCCAGCAGCTTACAGGGACTCCAGATCAAGGAGACCCAGTACTTC. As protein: CASSLQGLQIKETQYF.

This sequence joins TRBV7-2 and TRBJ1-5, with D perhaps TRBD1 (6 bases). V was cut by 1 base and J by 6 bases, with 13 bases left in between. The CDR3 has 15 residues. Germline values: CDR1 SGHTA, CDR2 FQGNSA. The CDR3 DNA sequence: TGTGCCAGCAGCTTAGGGCGGGGGCTGGTTCAGCCCCAGCATTTT. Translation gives CASSLGRGLVQPQHF.

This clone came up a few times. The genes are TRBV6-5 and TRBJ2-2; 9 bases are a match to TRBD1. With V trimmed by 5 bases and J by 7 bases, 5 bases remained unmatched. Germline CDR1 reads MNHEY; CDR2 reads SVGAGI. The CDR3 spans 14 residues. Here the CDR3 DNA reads TGTGCCAGCAGTCCCGGACAGGGGAACGGGGAGCTGTTTTTT. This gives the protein CASSPGQGNGELFF.

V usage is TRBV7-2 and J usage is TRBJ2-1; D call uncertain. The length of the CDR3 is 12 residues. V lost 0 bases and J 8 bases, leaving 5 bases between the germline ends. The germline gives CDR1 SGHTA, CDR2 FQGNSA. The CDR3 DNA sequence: TGTGCCAGCAGCTTAGCCTGGGATGAGCAGTTCTTC. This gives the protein CASSLAWDEQFF.

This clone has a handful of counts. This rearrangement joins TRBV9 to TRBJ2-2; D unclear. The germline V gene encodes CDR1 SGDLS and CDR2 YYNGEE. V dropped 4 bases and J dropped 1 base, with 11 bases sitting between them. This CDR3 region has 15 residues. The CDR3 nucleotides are TGTGCCAGCAGCTCCCAAGCCCGGAACACCGGGGAGCTGTTTTTT. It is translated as CASSSQARNTGELFF.

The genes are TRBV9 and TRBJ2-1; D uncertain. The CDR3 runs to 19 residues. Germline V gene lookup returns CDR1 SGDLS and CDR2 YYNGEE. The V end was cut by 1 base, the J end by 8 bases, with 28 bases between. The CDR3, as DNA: TGTGCCAGCAGCGTACCCTCCCAAGATCCTAGACCCCCGCCAGATGAGCAGTTCTTC. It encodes CASSVPSQDPRPPPDEQFF.

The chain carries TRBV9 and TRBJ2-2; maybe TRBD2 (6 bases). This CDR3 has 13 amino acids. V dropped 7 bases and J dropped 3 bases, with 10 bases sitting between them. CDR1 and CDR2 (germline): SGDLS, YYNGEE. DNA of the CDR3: TGTGCCAGCGACCCGGGGGACACCGGGGAGCTGTTTTTT. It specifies CASDPGDTGELFF. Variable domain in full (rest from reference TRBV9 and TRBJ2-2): DSGVTQTPKHLITATGQRVTLRCSPRSGDLSVYWYQQSLDQGLQFLIQYYNGEERAKGNILERFSAQQFPDLHSELNLSSLELGDSALYFCASDPGDTGELFFGEGSRLTVL.

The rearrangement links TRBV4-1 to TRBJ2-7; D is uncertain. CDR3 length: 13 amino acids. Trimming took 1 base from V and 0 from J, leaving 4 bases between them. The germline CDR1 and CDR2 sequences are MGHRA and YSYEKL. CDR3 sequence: CASSQAVSYEQYF. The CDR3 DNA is TGCGCCAGCAGCCAAGCGGTCTCCTACGAGCAGTACTTC.

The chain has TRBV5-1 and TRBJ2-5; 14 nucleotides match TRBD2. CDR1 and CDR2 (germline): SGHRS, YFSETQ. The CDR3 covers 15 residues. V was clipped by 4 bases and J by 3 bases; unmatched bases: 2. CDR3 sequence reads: CASSGLAGGEETQYF. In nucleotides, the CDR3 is TGCGCCAGCAGCGGACTAGCGGGGGGTGAAGAGACCCAGTACTTC. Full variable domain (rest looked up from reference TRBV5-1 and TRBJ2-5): KAGVTQTPRYLIKTRGQQVTLSCSPISGHRSVSWYQQTPGQGLQFLFEYFSETQRNKGNFPGRFSGRQFSNSRSEMNVSTLELGDSALYLCASSGLAGGEETQYFGPGTRLLVL.

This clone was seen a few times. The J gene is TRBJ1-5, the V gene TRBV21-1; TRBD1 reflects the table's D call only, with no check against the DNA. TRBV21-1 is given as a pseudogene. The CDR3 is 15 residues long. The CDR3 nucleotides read TGTGCCAGCAGCAATGCTGGACAGGGGAATCAGCCCCAGCATTTT. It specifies CASSNAGQGNQPQHF.

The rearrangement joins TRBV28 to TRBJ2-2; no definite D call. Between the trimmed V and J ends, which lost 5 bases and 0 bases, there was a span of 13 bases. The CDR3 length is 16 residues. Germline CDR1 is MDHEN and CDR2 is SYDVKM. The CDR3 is CASSPFARANTGELFF. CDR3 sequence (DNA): TGTGCCAGCAGTCCTTTCGCTAGGGCGAACACCGGGGAGCTGTTTTTT.

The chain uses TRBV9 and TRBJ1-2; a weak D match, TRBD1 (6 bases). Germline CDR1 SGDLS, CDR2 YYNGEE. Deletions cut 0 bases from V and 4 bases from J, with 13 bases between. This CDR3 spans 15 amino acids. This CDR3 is CASSVAKDRFYGYTF. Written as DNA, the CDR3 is TGTGCCAGCAGCGTAGCAAAGGACAGATTCTATGGCTACACCTTC.